The clone carrying this TCR beta chain was observed a single time. The sample originates from a study of control samples from healthy donors and cancer patients. After removal of 3 bases from V and 7 bases from J, the junction contained 4 bases not matched to a gene. The CDR3 is made up of 14 amino acids. The germline V gene has CDR1 WNHNN and CDR2 SYGVQD (reference sequence). Repertoires were generated with immunoSEQ multiplex PCR, while TCRdb's copy carries only in-frame clones and drops some. The sample lists 89,000 or so clones; approximately 87% were seen once. This clonotype originated in a man in his fifties in good health. Sequenced: blood. This chain connects TRBV10-1 to TRBJ2-1, with 9 bases aligning to TRBD2. CDR3 DNA sequence: TGCGCCAGCAGTGAACTAGCGGGTCTAAATGAGCAGTTCTTC. Protein sequence: CASSELAGLNEQFF.